One and the same sample provided the 22 T cell receptor beta chains below, sequenced in a study of T cells after yellow fever vaccination. TCRdb used MiXCR to reprocess the 5' RACE reads, holding one entry per CDR3 protein. The sample records tens of thousands of distinct CDR3 sequences, approximately 7.5% being singletons. Sequenced here: CD8+ T cells sorted from PBMCs, sampled on the day of the yellow fever booster vaccination. The receptors were sampled from a man in his thirties or forties who received the YFV17D yellow fever vaccine.

This clonotype appeared a few times. The chain combines TRBV19 with TRBJ2-1, with 14 bases fitting TRBD2. Trimming removed 4 bases from V and 8 bases from J; junction bases left unmatched: 16. Germline-derived CDR1 and CDR2 are LNHDA and SQIVND (reference sequence). The length of the CDR3 is 19 residues. The CDR3: CASSTVPGLAGEPLDEQFF. The CDR3 DNA sequence: TGTGCCAGTAGTACCGTCCCGGGACTAGCGGGAGAACCGTTGGATGAGCAGTTCTTC.

The table lists this clonotype with a few counts. The chain combines TRBV29-1 with TRBJ2-6; no clear D. V lost 6 bases to trimming and J lost 0 bases, with 12 bases between them. Germline CDR1 and CDR2: SQVTM and ANQGSEA. This CDR3 is 15 amino acids long. CDR3 loop: CSVVSGLSGANVLTF. The CDR3 region has the DNA TGCAGCGTGGTGAGTGGGCTCTCTGGGGCCAACGTCCTGACTTTC.

This clonotype was seen only a few times. This rearrangement joins TRBV4-3 to TRBJ2-7; D ambiguous. Germline V gives CDR1 LGHNA, CDR2 YSLEER. V lost 1 base and J 2 bases, leaving 6 bases between the germline ends. CDR3 length: 13 residues. CDR3 nucleotides: TGCGCCAGCAGCCAAGGGCGGACCTACGAGCAGTACTTC. Residues: CASSQGRTYEQYF.

The J gene is TRBJ1-2, the V gene TRBV7-6; D not resolved. The CDR3 runs to 13 residues. Trimming left V 3 bases short and J 3 bases short, with 8 bases between. Germline loops: CDR1 SGHVS, CDR2 FNYEAQ. The CDR3 sequence is CASSFTVDYGYTF. CDR3 nucleotide sequence: TGTGCCAGCAGCTTTACAGTGGACTATGGCTACACCTTC.

This clonotype appeared a few times. This chain connects TRBV27 to TRBJ1-1, with D unresolved. V shed 1 base and J shed 0 bases, with 9 bases lying between them. CDR1 MNHEY and CDR2 SMNVEV come from the germline V gene (reference sequence). The CDR3 sequence is 15 residues long. The CDR3 is CASSLLSDMNTEAFF. DNA of the CDR3: TGTGCCAGCAGTTTATTGTCGGATATGAACACTGAAGCTTTCTTT.

This clonotype was observed a few times. The gene calls are TRBV12-3 or TRBV12-4 and TRBJ2-3; possible D gene TRBD2, 6 bases. V was clipped by 6 bases and J by 2 bases, with 6 bases between them. The CDR3 loop spans 12 amino acids. The CDR3 protein is CASRLATDTQYF. The CDR3 coding sequence is TGTGCCAGCAGACTAGCCACAGATACGCAGTATTTT.

This clonotype appeared a few times. The chain is built from TRBV5-4 and TRBJ2-2; D is perhaps TRBD1 (5 bases). The CDR3 length is 14 residues. V was pared by 4 bases and J by 0 bases, with 7 bases between. CDR1 is SGHNT and CDR2 is YYREEE in the germline V gene (reference sequence). DNA of the CDR3: TGTGCCAGCAGCCGGACATCGAACACCGGGGAGCTGTTTTTT. Its protein is CASSRTSNTGELFF.

This clonotype showed up many times. The rearrangement links TRBV25-1 to TRBJ2-3, with 9 bases aligning to TRBD2. Germline V gene lookup returns CDR1 MGHDK and CDR2 SYGVNS. With V trimmed by 4 bases and J by 1 base, 6 bases remained unmatched. The CDR3 extends over 16 amino acids. CDR3 region: CASSGSGSEGTDTQYF. The CDR3 region has the DNA TGTGCCAGCAGTGGTAGCGGGAGCGAAGGCACAGATACGCAGTATTTT. Combining the CDR3 with reference TRBV25-1 and TRBJ2-3 gives the whole variable domain EADIYQTPRYLVIGTGKKITLECSQTMGHDKMYWYQQDPGMELHLIHYSYGVNSTEKGDLSSESTVSRIRTEHFPLTLESARPSHTSQYLCASSGSGSEGTDTQYFGPGTRLTVL.

The rearrangement joins TRBV7-9 to TRBJ2-1; D remains unclear. The CDR3 loop spans 14 amino acids. CDR1 is SEHNR, CDR2 FQNEAQ, per germline (reference sequence). Between the trimmed V and J ends, which lost 1 base and 4 bases, there was a span of 8 bases. The CDR3 DNA follows: TGTGCCAGCAGCTTAGATCCGTTTTACAATGAGCAGTTCTTC. Protein: CASSLDPFYNEQFF.

In its sample, this clonotype was seen a few times. The rearrangement uses TRBV5-1 and TRBJ1-1; no firm D call. The CDR3 is 16 amino acids. V lost 4 bases to trimming and J lost 0 bases, with 16 bases between them. Germline-derived CDR1 and CDR2 are SGHRS and YFSETQ. The CDR3 protein is CASSPTSSLLNTEAFF. The CDR3 coding sequence is TGCGCCAGCAGCCCTACCAGCAGCCTCTTGAACACTGAAGCTTTCTTT.

V is TRBV7-2 and J is TRBJ2-7, with no clear D. This CDR3 has 11 amino acids. Trimming took 6 bases from V and 1 from J, leaving 4 bases between them. Per the germline V gene, CDR1 is SGHTA and CDR2 is FQGNSA. The CDR3 bases are TGTGCCAGCAGGATTTCCTACGAGCAGTACTTC. It encodes CASRISYEQYF.

In its sample, this clonotype was seen a few times. This chain connects TRBV20-1 to TRBJ2-7; weak D call: TRBD2 (6 bases). CDR1 is DFQATT and CDR2 is SNEGSKA in the germline V gene (reference sequence). V was pared by 6 bases and J by 3 bases, with 21 bases between. The length of the CDR3 is 15 residues. CDR3 bases: TGCAGTGCGACGAACGCCGGGACTCAAATCTACGAGCAGTACTTC. Protein sequence: CSATNAGTQIYEQYF.

The sample holds many counts of this clonotype. The V and J genes are TRBV6-2 or TRBV6-3 and TRBJ2-1; 9 bases match TRBD2. Germline trimming cut 4 bases from V and 4 bases from J; bases unmatched to any gene: 5. In germline, CDR1 is MNHEY, CDR2 SVGEGT. This CDR3 comprises 15 residues. CDR3 sequence (DNA): TGTGCCAGCAGTTTTAGCGGGAGTCCTTACAATGAGCAGTTCTTC. This gives the protein CASSFSGSPYNEQFF.

The gene calls are TRBV7-2 and TRBJ2-1, with D perhaps matching TRBD2 (6 bases). The CDR3 is 16 residues long. Trimming removed 4 bases from V and 4 bases from J, with 17 bases in between. CDR1 is SGHTA, CDR2 FQGNSA, per germline. The CDR3 DNA sequence: TGTGCCAGCAGCTCAGGAGGGCTAGGGGCATACAATGAGCAGTTCTTC. Protein sequence: CASSSGGLGAYNEQFF.

This rearrangement joins TRBV23-1 to TRBJ2-1; D perhaps matches TRBD2 (6 bases). TRBV23-1 is assigned to the ORF class and has an uncertain function. Trimming pared 4 bases from V and 4 bases from J, leaving 14 bases between. The CDR3 is 15 amino acids. CDR3 in amino acids: CASSRVLASYNEQFF. As DNA, the CDR3 is TGCGCCAGCAGTCGGGTGCTAGCGTCGTACAATGAGCAGTTCTTC.

This clonotype showed up many times. V gene TRBV2 combines with J gene TRBJ1-2; possibly TRBD1 for D (5 bases). The CDR3 spans 12 residues. Germline V gives CDR1 SNHLY, CDR2 FYNNEI. V lost 6 bases and J 12 bases, leaving 17 bases between the germline ends. The CDR3 region is CASREGMAGNTF. In nucleotides, the CDR3 is TGTGCCAGCAGGGAGGGGATGGCAGGCAACACCTTC.

Ten or more counts support this clonotype. The J gene is TRBJ2-7, the V gene TRBV12-3 or TRBV12-4; maybe TRBD2 (5 bases). This CDR3 has 14 residues. Between the trimmed V and J ends, which lost 4 bases and 7 bases, there was a span of 17 bases. CDR3 DNA sequence: TGTGCCAGCAGTTATGCTGCGGGTAGCATGGAGCAGTACTTC. Translation gives CASSYAAGSMEQYF.

V and J are TRBV4-3 and TRBJ2-7, with 11 bases fitting TRBD2. CDR3 length equals 16 residues. Germline V CDR1 and CDR2: LGHNA, YSLEER. The junction had 4 bases not matched to a gene; V was cut back by 1 base and J by 2 bases. As DNA, the CDR3 is TGCGCCAGCAGCCAAGCCCTAGCGGGAGGTACCTACGAGCAGTACTTC. Protein product: CASSQALAGGTYEQYF.

The chain joins TRBV4-3 to TRBJ2-3, with 7 bases lining up with TRBD2. V lost 0 bases and J lost 0; bases outside the gene matches: 6. There are 17 residues in the CDR3. Germline V gene lookup returns CDR1 LGHNA and CDR2 YSLEER. This CDR3 reads CASSQDSLAVSTDTQYF. DNA for the CDR3: TGCGCCAGCAGCCAAGATTCCCTAGCGGTTAGCACAGATACGCAGTATTTT.

This clonotype has ten or more counts. V is TRBV7-9 and J is TRBJ2-1; D call uncertain. The CDR3 extends over 13 amino acids. Between the trimmed V and J ends, which lost 9 bases and 5 bases, there was a span of 14 bases. Germline assignment: CDR1 SEHNR and CDR2 FQNEAQ (reference sequence). CDR3 protein: CASYGQVNNEQFF. For the CDR3, the DNA is TGTGCCAGTTATGGGCAGGTGAACAATGAGCAGTTCTTC.

This clonotype was recorded a few times. The CDR3 DNA reads as TGTGCCAGCAGCGTAGCTACTAGCGGGAGCAATTACAATGAGCAGTTCTTC. Its translation: CASSVATSGSNYNEQFF. The chain employs TRBV9 and TRBJ2-1, with 11 bases aligning to TRBD2. The J segment lost 4 bases and the V segment lost 0 bases, leaving 6 bases of the junction unmatched. The CDR3 loop spans 17 amino acids. Germline values: CDR1 SGDLS, CDR2 YYNGEE.

This clonotype was picked up a small number of times. The J gene is TRBJ2-7, the V gene TRBV6-2 or TRBV6-3; no clear D. Trimming pared 2 bases from V and 5 bases from J, leaving 7 bases between. Per the germline V gene, CDR1 is MNHEY and CDR2 is SVGEGT. The CDR3 totals 12 residues. CDR3 region: CASSYDFNEQYF. CDR3 nucleotide sequence: TGTGCCAGCAGTTACGACTTCAACGAGCAGTACTTC.